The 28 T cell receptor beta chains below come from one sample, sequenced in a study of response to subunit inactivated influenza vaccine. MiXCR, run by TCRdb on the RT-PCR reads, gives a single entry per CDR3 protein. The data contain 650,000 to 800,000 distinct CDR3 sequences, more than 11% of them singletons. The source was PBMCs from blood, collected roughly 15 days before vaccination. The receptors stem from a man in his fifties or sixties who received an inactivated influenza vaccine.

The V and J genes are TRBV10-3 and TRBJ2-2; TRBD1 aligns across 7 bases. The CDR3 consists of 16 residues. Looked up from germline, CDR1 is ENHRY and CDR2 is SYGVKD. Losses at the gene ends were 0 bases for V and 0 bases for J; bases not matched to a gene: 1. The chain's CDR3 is CAISESTGANTGELFF. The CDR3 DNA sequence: TGTGCCATCAGTGAGTCTACAGGGGCGAACACCGGGGAGCTGTTTTTT.

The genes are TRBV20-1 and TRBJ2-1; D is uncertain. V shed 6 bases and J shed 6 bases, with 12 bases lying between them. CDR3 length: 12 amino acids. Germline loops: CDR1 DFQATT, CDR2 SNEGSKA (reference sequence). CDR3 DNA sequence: TGCAGTGCACCGAGGCAAACCAATGAGCAGTTCTTC. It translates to CSAPRQTNEQFF.

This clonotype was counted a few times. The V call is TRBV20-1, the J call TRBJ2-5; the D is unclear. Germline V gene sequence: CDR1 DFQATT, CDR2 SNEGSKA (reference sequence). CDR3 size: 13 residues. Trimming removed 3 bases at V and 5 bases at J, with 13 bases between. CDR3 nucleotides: TGCAGTGCTAGTCGTGCTATTTGGGAGACCCAGTACTTC. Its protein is CSASRAIWETQYF.

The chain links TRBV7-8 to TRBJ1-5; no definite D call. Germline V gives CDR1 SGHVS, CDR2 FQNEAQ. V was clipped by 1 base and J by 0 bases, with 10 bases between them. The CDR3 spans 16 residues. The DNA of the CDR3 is TGTGCCAGCAGCTTAGTGGTCCGAGATAGCAATCAGCCCCAGCATTTT. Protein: CASSLVVRDSNQPQHF. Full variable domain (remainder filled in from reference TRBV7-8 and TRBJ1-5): GAGVSQSPRYKVAKRGQDVALRCDPISGHVSLFWYQQALGQGPEFLTYFQNEAQLDKSGLPSDRFFAERPEGSVSTLKIQRTQQEDSAVYLCASSLVVRDSNQPQHFGDGTRLSIL.

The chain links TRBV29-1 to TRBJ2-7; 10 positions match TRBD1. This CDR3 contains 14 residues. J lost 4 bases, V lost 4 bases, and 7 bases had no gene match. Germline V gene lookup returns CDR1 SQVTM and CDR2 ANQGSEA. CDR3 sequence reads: CSVGGQGSLYEQYF. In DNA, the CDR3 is TGCAGCGTTGGGGGACAGGGGTCTCTATACGAGCAGTACTTC.

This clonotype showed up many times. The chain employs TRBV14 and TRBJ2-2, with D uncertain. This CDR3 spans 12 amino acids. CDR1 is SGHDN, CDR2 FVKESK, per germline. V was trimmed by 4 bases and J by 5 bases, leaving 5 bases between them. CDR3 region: CASSPVTGELFF. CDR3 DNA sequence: TGTGCCAGCAGCCCCGTGACCGGGGAGCTGTTTTTT.

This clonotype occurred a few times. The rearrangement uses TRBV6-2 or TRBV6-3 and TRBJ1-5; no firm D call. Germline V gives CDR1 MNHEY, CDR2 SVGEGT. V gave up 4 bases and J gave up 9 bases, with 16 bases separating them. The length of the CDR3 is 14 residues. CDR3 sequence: CASSSGRSIGPQHF. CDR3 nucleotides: TGTGCCAGCAGTTCGGGCCGATCGATAGGGCCCCAGCATTTT.

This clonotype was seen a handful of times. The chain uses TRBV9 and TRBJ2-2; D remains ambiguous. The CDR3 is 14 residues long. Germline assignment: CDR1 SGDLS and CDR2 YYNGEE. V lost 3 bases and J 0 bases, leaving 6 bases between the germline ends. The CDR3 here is CASSGSPNTGELFF. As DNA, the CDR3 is TGTGCCAGCAGCGGATCCCCGAACACCGGGGAGCTGTTTTTT. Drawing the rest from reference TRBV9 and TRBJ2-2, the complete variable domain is DSGVTQTPKHLITATGQRVTLRCSPRSGDLSVYWYQQSLDQGLQFLIQYYNGEERAKGNILERFSAQQFPDLHSELNLSSLELGDSALYFCASSGSPNTGELFFGEGSRLTVL.

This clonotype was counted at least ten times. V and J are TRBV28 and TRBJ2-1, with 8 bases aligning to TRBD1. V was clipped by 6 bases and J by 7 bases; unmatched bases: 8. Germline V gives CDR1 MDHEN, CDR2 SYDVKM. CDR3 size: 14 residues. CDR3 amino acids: CASRTRTGRNEQFF. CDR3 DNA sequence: TGTGCCAGCAGAACCCGGACAGGGAGGAATGAGCAGTTCTTC.

The DNA for the CDR3 is TGTGCCAGCAGCTTGGGGGTTCCAGATACGCAGTATTTT. Its protein is CASSLGVPDTQYF. The chain recombines TRBV5-5 with TRBJ2-3; no reliable D call. This CDR3 region has 13 residues. Trimming removed 0 bases at V and 4 bases at J, with 6 bases between. Germline V gene sequence: CDR1 SGHKS, CDR2 YYEKEE (reference sequence).

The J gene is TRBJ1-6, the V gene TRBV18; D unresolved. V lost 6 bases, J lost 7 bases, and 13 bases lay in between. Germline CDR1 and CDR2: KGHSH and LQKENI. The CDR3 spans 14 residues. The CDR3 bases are TGTGCCAGCTCGGTGGACTGGGAAAATTCACCCCTCCACTTT. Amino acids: CASSVDWENSPLHF.

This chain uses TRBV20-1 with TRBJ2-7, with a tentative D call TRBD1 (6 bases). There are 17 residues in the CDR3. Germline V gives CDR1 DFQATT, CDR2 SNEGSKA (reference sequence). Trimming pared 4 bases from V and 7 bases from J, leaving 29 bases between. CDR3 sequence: CSATSYSGARINGEQYF. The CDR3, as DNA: TGCAGTGCTACCTCGTATTCAGGGGCTCGAATTAATGGGGAGCAGTACTTC.

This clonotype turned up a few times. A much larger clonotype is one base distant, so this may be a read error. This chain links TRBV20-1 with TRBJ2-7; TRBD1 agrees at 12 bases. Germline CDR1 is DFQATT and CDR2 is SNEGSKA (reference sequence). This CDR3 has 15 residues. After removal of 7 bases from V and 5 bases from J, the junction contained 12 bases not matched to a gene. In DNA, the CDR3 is TGCAGTGTTAGCAAGGGACAGGGGGCTCGGAACGAGCAGTACTTC. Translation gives CSVSKGQGARNEQYF.

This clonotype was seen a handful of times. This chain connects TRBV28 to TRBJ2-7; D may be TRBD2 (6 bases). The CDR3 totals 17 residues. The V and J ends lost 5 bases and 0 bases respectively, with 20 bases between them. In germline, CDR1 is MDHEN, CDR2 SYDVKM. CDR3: CASSPLRGAGSSYEQYF. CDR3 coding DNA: TGTGCCAGCAGTCCACTCCGGGGAGCGGGCAGCTCCTACGAGCAGTACTTC. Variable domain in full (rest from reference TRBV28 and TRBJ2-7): DVKVTQSSRYLVKRTGEKVFLECVQDMDHENMFWYRQDPGLGLRLIYFSYDVKMKEKGDIPEGYSVSREKKERFSLILESASTNQTSMYLCASSPLRGAGSSYEQYFGPGTRLTVT.

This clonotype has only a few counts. CDR3 amino acids: CSARDRDRSSYGYTF. In DNA form, the CDR3 reads TGCAGTGCTAGAGATCGGGACAGGTCTAGCTATGGCTACACCTTC. The rearrangement links TRBV20-1 to TRBJ1-2, with TRBD1 matching 8 bases. Per germline, CDR1 DFQATT and CDR2 SNEGSKA (reference sequence). Trimming removed 0 bases from V and 4 bases from J; junction bases left unmatched: 7. The CDR3 consists of 15 residues.

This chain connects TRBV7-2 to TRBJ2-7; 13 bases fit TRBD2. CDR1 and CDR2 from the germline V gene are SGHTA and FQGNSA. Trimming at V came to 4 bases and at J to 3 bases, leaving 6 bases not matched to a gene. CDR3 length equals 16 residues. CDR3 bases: TGTGCCAGCAGCTCCAGACTAGCGGGAGGACTCTACGAGCAGTACTTC. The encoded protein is CASSSRLAGGLYEQYF.

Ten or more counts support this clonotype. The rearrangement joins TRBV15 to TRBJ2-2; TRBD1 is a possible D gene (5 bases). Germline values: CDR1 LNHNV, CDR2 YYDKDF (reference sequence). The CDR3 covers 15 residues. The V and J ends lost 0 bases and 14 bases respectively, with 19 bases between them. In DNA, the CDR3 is TGTGCCACCAGCAGAGAAGGCGGTAGGGGCCGGGTACTGTTTTTT. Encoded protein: CATSREGGRGRVLFF.

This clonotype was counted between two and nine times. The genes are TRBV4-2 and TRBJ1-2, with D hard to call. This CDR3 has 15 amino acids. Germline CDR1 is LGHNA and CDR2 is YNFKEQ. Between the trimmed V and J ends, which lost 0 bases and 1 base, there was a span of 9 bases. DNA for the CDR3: TGTGCCAGCAGCCAAGATCTTGCTCTTAACTATGGCTACACCTTC. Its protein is CASSQDLALNYGYTF.

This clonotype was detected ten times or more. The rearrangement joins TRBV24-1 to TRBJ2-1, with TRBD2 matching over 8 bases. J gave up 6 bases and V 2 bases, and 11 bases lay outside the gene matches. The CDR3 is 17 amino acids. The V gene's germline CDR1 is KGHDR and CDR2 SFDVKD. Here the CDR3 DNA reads TGTGCCACCAGTGATTCCAAAAAGCGGGAGAGTCTCAATGAGCAGTTCTTC. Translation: CATSDSKKRESLNEQFF.

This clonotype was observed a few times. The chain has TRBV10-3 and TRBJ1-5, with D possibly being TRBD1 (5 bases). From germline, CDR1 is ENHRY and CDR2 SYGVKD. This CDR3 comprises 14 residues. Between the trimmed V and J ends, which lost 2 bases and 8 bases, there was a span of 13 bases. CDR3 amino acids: CAISEKEGLEPQHF. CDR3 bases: TGTGCCATCAGTGAGAAGGAGGGGCTGGAGCCCCAGCATTTT.

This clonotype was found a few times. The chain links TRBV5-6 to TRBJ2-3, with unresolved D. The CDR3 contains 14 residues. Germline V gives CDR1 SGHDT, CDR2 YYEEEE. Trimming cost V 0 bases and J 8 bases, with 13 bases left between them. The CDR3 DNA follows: TGTGCCAGCAGCTTGGGGGAAGGATTGGGTACGCAGTATTTT. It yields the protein CASSLGEGLGTQYF.

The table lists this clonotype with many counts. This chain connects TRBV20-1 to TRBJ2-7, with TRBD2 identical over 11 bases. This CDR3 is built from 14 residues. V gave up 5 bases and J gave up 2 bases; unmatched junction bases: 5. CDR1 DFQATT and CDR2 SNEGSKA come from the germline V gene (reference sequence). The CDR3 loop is CSALGTSGTYEQYF. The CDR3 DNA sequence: TGCAGTGCTCTCGGGACTAGCGGAACCTACGAGCAGTACTTC.

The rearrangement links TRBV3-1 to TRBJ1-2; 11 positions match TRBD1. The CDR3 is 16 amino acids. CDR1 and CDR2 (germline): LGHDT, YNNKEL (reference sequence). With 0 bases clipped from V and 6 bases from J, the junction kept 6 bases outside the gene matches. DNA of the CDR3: TGTGCCAGCAGCCAAGATTTCGGGACAGGGGGAAATGGCTACACCTTC. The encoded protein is CASSQDFGTGGNGYTF.

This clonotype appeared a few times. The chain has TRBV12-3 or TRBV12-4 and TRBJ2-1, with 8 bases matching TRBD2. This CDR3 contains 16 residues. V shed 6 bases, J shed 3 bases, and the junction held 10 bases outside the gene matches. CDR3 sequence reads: CASSPGGTRSYNEQFF. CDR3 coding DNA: TGTGCCAGCAGCCCCGGTGGGACTAGAAGCTACAATGAGCAGTTCTTC.

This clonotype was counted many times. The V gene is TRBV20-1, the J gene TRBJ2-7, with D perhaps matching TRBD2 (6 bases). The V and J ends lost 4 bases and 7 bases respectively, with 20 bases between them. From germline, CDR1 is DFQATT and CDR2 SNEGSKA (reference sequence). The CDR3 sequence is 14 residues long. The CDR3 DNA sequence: TGCAGTGCTATGTCCGGGACTTCCTCGGAGGAGCAGTACTTC. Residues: CSAMSGTSSEEQYF.

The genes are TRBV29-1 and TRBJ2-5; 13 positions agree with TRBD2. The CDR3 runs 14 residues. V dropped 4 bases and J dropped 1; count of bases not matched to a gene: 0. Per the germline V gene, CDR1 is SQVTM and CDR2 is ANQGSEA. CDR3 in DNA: TGCAGCGTTGGGACTAGCGGGAGCCAAGAGACCCAGTACTTC. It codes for CSVGTSGSQETQYF.

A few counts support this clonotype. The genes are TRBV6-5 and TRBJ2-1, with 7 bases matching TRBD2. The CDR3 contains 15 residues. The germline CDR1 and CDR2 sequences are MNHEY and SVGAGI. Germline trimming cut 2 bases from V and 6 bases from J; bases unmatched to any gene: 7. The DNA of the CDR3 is TGTGCCAGCAGTTACCTAGCGGCACAACCCAATGAGCAGTTCTTC. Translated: CASSYLAAQPNEQFF.

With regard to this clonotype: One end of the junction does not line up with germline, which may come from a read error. The CDR3 DNA sequence: TGTGCCAGCAGTTCTAGCACGGGACAGGGGGTCTTC. Its protein product is CASSSSTGQGVF. The chain couples TRBV27 to TRBJ2-7; 11 bases are shared with TRBD1. CDR1 is MNHEY and CDR2 is SMNVEV in the germline V gene (reference sequence). CDR3 length equals 12 residues.